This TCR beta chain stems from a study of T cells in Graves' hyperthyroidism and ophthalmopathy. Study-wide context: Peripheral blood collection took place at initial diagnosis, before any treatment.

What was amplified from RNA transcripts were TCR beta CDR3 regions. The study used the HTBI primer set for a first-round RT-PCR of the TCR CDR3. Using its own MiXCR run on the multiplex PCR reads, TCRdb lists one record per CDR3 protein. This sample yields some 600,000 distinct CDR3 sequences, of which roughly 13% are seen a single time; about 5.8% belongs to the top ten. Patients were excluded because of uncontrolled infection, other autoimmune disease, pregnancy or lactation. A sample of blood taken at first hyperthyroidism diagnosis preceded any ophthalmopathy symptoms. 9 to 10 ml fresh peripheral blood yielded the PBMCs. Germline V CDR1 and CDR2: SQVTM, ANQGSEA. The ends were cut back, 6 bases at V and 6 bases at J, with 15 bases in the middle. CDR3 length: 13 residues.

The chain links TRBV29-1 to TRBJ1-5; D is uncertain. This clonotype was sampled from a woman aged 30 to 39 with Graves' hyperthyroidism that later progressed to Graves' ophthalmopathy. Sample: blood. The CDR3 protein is CSVAKDLSQPQHF. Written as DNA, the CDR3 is TGCAGCGTCGCAAAGGATTTGAGTCAGCCCCAGCATTTT.